Described below is a single TCR beta chain sequence and its context. This receptor's antigen is unknown. No much larger clone exists at a distance of one base, and base qualities are not known. The entry originates in a study of CD8 T cells in Susac syndrome (dated by TCRdb to 2018 to 2020). In terms of the full investigation: Among the sequenced Susac syndrome patients, roughly six had clinically active disease and under ten were in clinical remission. At the time of blood withdrawal, Susac syndrome patients were either therapy-naive, taking corticosteroids (with some also receiving IVIg), or on IVIg alone. Repertoire sequencing was used to test whether CD8+ T cell activation and differentiation in Susac syndrome was antigen driven. Clonality of the CD8+ T cell repertoire was compared between around 13 healthy donors, roughly 14 Susac syndrome patients and around 16 multiple sclerosis patients. What the research found in general, with its limitations: The TCR sequencing and HLA analysis was acknowledged to have included a relatively small number of individuals. Susac syndrome CD8+ repertoires showed clonal expansion, highest in CD8+ TEMRA cells and greater in clinically active than remitting patients. Roughly 17 and five Susac-specific public clones were found in the total CD8+ and CD8+ TEMRA repertoires, respectively.

Peripheral blood CD8+ and CD4+ T cells from healthy donors, Susac syndrome patients and multiple sclerosis patients were profiled using high-throughput TCR beta sequencing. Recently defined diagnostic criteria for definite or probable disease were met by the Susac syndrome patients. Bulk CD8+ and CD4+ T cells were purified by magnetic negative isolation, whereas CD8+ TEMRA cells were enriched by FACS. Blood was collected in EDTA tubes and processed within 24 hours, with PBMCs isolated through density gradient centrifugation. PBMCs destined for TCR sequencing were cryopreserved in liquid nitrogen and later thawed in a 37 °C water bath. Purity of sorted or isolated CD4+, CD8+ and CD8+ TEMRA cells was at least 90%. RNA was extracted using the RNeasy kit, and 0.5 to 1 microgram was reverse transcribed with random hexamers. The immunoSEQ multiplex PCR assay, covering 54 Vbeta and 13 Jbeta segments, was used to amplify TCR beta CDR3 regions. Bias from PCR amplification was corrected by using a synthetic template baseline for primer optimization and for computational correction. The authors processed their data as follows. Reads were assigned to V, D and J genes according to IMGT and analyzed in immunoSEQ Analyzer, with only productive sequences retained. To calculate clonality, Shannon entropy was normalized by log2 of the number of productive unique sequences and then subtracted from one. For each patient and control, public and private clones were evaluated among the 100 most prevalent clones. A clone was defined as Susac-specific if it was absent from the healthy and MS cohorts, from over 1,000 published viral clones and from other ImmuneACCESS disease sequences. Through fastp at Q25 and MiXCR, TCRdb rebuilt clones from the public reads, retaining in-frame beta chains. One record per CDR3 amino acid sequence lists the most common genes and DNA. These V and J calls originate from TCRdb's pipeline instead of the authors' own analysis. This sample holds under 85,000 distinct CDR3 sequences; approximately 94% were observed only once. Around 0.45% of the sample lies in the top ten.

The trim is 0 bases for V and 5 bases for J, with a gap of 8 bases between the germline ends. The CDR3 holds 13 amino acids from the cysteine to the phenylalanine. Of the read, only the CDR3 DNA is kept; its 39 bases are in frame from base 1. Via the germline V gene, CDR1 is SGDLS and CDR2 YYNGEE. This TCR was sampled from a human donor with Susac syndrome. The sequenced material came from CD8+ T cells from PBMCs. This receptor chain uses TRBV9 and TRBJ1-1; the D gene is unclear. The CDR3 reads CASSVGPATEAFF. Read as DNA, the sequence is TGTGCCAGCAGCGTAGGCCCGGCAACTGAAGCTTTCTTT.